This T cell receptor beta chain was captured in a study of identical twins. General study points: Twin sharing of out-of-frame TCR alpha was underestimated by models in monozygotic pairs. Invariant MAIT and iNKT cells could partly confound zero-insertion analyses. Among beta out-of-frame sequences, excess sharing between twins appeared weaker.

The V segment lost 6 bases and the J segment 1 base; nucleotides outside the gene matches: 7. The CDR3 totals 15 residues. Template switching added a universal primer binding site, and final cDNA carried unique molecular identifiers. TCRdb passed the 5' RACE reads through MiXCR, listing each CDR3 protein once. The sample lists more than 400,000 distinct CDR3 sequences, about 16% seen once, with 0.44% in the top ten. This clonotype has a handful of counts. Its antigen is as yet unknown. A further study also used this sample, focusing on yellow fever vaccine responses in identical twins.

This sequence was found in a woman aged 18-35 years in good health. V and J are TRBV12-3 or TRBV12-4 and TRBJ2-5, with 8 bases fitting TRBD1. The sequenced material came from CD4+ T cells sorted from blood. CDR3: CASRDRGWVQETQYF. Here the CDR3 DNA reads TGTGCCAGCAGAGACAGGGGCTGGGTCCAAGAGACCCAGTACTTC.